This T cell receptor (beta chain) was retrieved from a study of T-cell reconstitution after alpha-beta-depleted transplantation in children. Unique molecular identifiers featured in how the TCRbeta library was prepared. TCRdb re-analysed the PCR reads in MiXCR, keeping a single row per CDR3 protein. The table shows 350,000 to 400,000 distinct CDR3 sequences, with roughly 22% occurring only once. V lost 1 base and J lost 3, with 12 bases in between. Germline V gene data show CDR1 as MGHRA and CDR2 as YSYEKL. The CDR3 covers 15 residues. This clonotype was counted between two and nine times. The chain carries TRBV4-1 and TRBJ2-5; either TRBD1 or TRBD2 may fit D (5 bases each). The specimen was PBMCs from the stem cell graft donor, collected from the stem cell graft. This sequence was found in a human donor who donated a stem cell graft to a child with acute myeloid leukemia. This CDR3 is CASSQVGVPKETQYF. The CDR3, as DNA: TGCGCCAGCAGCCAAGTGGGGGTGCCAAAAGAGACCCAGTACTTC.